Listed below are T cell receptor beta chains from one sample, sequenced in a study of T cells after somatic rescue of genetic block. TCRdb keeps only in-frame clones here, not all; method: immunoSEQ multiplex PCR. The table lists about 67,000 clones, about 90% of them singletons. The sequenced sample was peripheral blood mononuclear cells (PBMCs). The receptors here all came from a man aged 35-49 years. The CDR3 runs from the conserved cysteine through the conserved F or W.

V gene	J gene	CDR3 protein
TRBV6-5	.	CASSDYRGYEQYF
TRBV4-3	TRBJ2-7	CASMGLAGPTLSYEQYF
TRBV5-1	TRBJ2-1	CASSLGGASGANEQFF
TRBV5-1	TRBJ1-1	CASSLAENTEAFF
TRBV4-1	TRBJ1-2	CASSRVAIPPWRYTF
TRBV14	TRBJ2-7	CASSQVQGHEQYF
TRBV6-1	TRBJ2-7	CASSARTGSYEQYF
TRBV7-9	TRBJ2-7	CASSSGLAGGYEQYF
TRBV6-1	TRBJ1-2	CASSEGGGYGYTF
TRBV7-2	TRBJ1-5	CASSHGRNQPQHF